The sequence of this TCR beta chain was determined in a study of CD8 T cells in ankylosing spondylitis. Libraries of TCR beta came from quantitative 5'-RACE with molecular barcodes. Each CDR3 protein is one row after TCRdb ran MiXCR on the 5' RACE reads. The data contain roughly 250,000 distinct CDR3 sequences, more than 9% of them singletons. This clonotype was seen many times. Its antigen is not known. Overall study results and limits: Researchers report that disease-linked clones proved CD8+ and relatively rare in peripheral blood. Several of the motif variants were reported before in synovial fluid and blood from reactive arthritis. A motif of 7 to 9 highly homologous TCR beta variants was seen as apparently characteristic of ankylosing spondylitis blood.

The ends lost 6 bases at V and 5 bases at J; junction bases unmatched: 11. This CDR3 comprises 16 residues. Germline loops: CDR1 MNHEY, CDR2 SVGEGT. What was sequenced was blood, either unsorted or a sorted T cell fraction (not recorded which). The receptor comes from a male donor with ankylosing spondylitis or in good health (not recorded which). The chain combines TRBV6-2 or TRBV6-3 with TRBJ2-1; 9 positions agree with TRBD2. CDR3 loop: CASSVSGRNRNNEQFF. CDR3 DNA sequence: TGTGCCAGCAGCGTAAGCGGGAGGAACAGAAACAATGAGCAGTTCTTC.